The rows below give T cell receptor beta chains drawn from one sample of a study of shared clonotypes between healthy human individuals. TCRdb keeps only in-frame clones here, not all; method: immunoSEQ multiplex PCR. The table includes more than 850,000 clones, around 78% detected once. Sequencing was done on a sample of memory CD4+ T cells from PBMCs. All receptors derive from a man between 18 and 29 years old in good health. Some clones in this sample may be carry-over from other donors' samples. Each CDR3 is given without its conserved first and last residue.

v_call cdr3_aa
TRBV18 ASSLGGRVPEQY
TRBV14 ASSPVAVGNIY
TRBV18 ASSPRRGDEQF
TRBV10-3 AISEGLSGSTDTQY
TRBV7-3 ASRYLAGDINEQF
TRBV28 ASRGTLWETQY
TRBV7-3 ASSWRAGDTQY
TRBV19 ASRGQPNTEAF
TRBV11-2 ASSLGVGGPDTQY
TRBV7-2 ASSPRPSDYNEQF
TRBV11-2 ASSTLGGKTYGYT
TRBV7-2 ASRTATGIHTDTQY
TRBV5-5 ASSSQGNYGYT
TRBV10-3 AISESAETVGTQY
TRBV30 AWGRTGNLAGANVLT
TRBV28 ASSPGRATNEKLF
TRBV5-4 ASSSAGYEQY
TRBV7-9 ASIPGTGTRNEQF
TRBV11-2 ASSLAGTADYGYT
TRBV2 ASTPRGGLSTDTQY
TRBV4-3 ASSQDGLRNQPQH
TRBV5-1 ASSFLAGLNNEQF
TRBV18 ASSFGQGGQPQH
TRBV16 ASSQSQNTGELF
TRBV4-2 ASSQDEREPF
TRBV5-6 ASSLAYVRGDQY
TRBV11-2 ASSLDMAGSVT
TRBV19 ASTKKGAGGGAFGQF
TRBV28 ASSPDPTVRYGYT
TRBV6-1 ASSEAQGRYEQY
TRBV28 ASSLVHPGREDHEQY
TRBV6-1 ASSEIGQGGEKLF
TRBV6-5 ASSYLGGGNTEAF
TRBV28 ASRPGLAGLYEQY
TRBV25-1 ASSAAGGQPQH
TRBV27 ATRLAGNYNEQF
TRBV6-1 ASSVTGGAQEKLF
TRBV5-1 ASAPGLAGGYTQY
TRBV4-1 ASSPGQGPTYNEQF
TRBV30 ACGRGTYEQY
TRBV6-1 ASSEAPGAPYNEQF
TRBV5-1 ASSPSAGASYEQY